This is a list of T cell receptor beta chains from one sample in a study of shared clonotypes between healthy human individuals. Using immunoSEQ multiplex PCR, the repertoire was profiled, and TCRdb retains in-frame clones only, with some absent. This sample has 2 million to 2.5 million clones; almost 96% occur once, and the top ten carry roughly 0.13%. The sample taken for sequencing was naive CD4+ T cells sorted from blood. The receptor set was obtained from a man between 18 and 35 years old in good health. The CDR3 runs from the conserved cysteine through the conserved F or W. The D gene is left open where the match is weak. Size is omitted from some rows. Given values are once, few, many or a class for expanded clones.

J: TRBJ1-6
size: once
V: TRBV5-1
D: NA
DNA: TGCGCCAGCAGCTTGGAATGGAGGGCCGCTAATAATTCACCCCTCCACTTT
CDR3: CASSLEWRAANNSPLHF

J: TRBJ2-5
size: NA
V: TRBV6-7
D: TRBD2
DNA: TGTGCCAGCAGTTACTCGTTGTTGCCCCTAGCGGGGCTTCAAGAGACCCAGTACTTC
CDR3: CASSYSLLPLAGLQETQYF

J: TRBJ2-3
size: NA
V: TRBV6-5
D: NA
DNA: TGTGCCAGTCGGTTGGCAGATACGCAGTATTTT
CDR3: CASRLADTQYF

J: TRBJ1-1
size: NA
V: TRBV6-5
D: NA
DNA: TGTGCCAGCAGTACCGCAAACAGGGAAGCTTTCTTT
CDR3: CASSTANREAFF

J: TRBJ2-3
size: NA
V: TRBV19
D: NA
DNA: TGTGCCAGTAGTATGACTTCTAAGACAGATACGCAGTATTTT
CDR3: CASSMTSKTDTQYF

J: TRBJ1-6
size: NA
V: TRBV28
D: NA
DNA: TGTGCCAGCAGTTCCCCTGTCAGCCCAGATTCACCCCTCCACTTT
CDR3: CASSSPVSPDSPLHF

J: TRBJ2-3
size: NA
V: TRBV6-5
D: TRBD2
DNA: TGTGCCAGCAAGCGAAAGCGGGACACAGATACGCAGTATTTT
CDR3: CASKRKRDTDTQYF

J: TRBJ1-2
size: few
V: TRBV19
D: NA
DNA: TGTGCCAGTAGTATTACAGGATCGAGCTACACCTTC
CDR3: CASSITGSSYTF

J: TRBJ1-1
size: NA
V: TRBV2
D: NA
DNA: TGTGCCAGCAGTGTTTTCCTTACCGGGGCTCTAGACACTGAAGCTTTCTTT
CDR3: CASSVFLTGALDTEAFF

J: TRBJ2-7
size: NA
V: TRBV5-1
D: NA
DNA: TGCGCCAGCAGCTTGGCAGGGACGTCCTACGAGCAGTACTTC
CDR3: CASSLAGTSYEQYF

J: TRBJ2-1
size: NA
V: TRBV10-1
D: TRBD1
DNA: TGCGCCAGCGGAACGGGGTACGGCGACAGGGATGAGCAGTTCTTC
CDR3: CASGTGYGDRDEQFF

J: TRBJ2-7
size: NA
V: TRBV5-1
D: NA
DNA: TGCGCCAGCCGTACCGACGTGGGGGGCTCCTACGAGCAGTACTTC
CDR3: CASRTDVGGSYEQYF

J: TRBJ1-1
size: NA
V: TRBV6-5
D: NA
DNA: TGTGCCAGCAGTTACCCCGGAGGCACTGAAGCTTTCTTT
CDR3: CASSYPGGTEAFF

J: TRBJ2-7
size: NA
V: TRBV10-3
D: NA
DNA: TGTGCCATCAGTGAGGGCCCGGGACACCTCTCCTACGAGCAGTACTTC
CDR3: CAISEGPGHLSYEQYF

J: TRBJ1-2
size: NA
V: TRBV7-2
D: NA
DNA: TGTGCCAGCATCCCTGAGTGGGCTGGTGGTCGCTATGGCTACACCTTC
CDR3: CASIPEWAGGRYGYTF

J: TRBJ2-7
size: NA
V: TRBV27
D: NA
DNA: TGTGCCAGCAGTTTATCGCGACAGGCCCTATACTACGAGCAGTACTTC
CDR3: CASSLSRQALYYEQYF

J: TRBJ1-1
size: NA
V: TRBV5-1
D: TRBD1
DNA: TGCGCCAGCAGCGACAGGGGGAACACTGAAGCTTTCTTT
CDR3: CASSDRGNTEAFF

J: TRBJ1-6
size: NA
V: TRBV6-1
D: NA
DNA: TGTGCCACCCAAGTACAGACATTGAATTCACCCCTCCACTTT
CDR3: CATQVQTLNSPLHF

J: TRBJ2-1
size: once
V: TRBV20-1
D: NA
DNA: TGCAGTGCGGGGGGCAATGAGCAGTTCTTC
CDR3: CSAGGNEQFF

J: TRBJ2-1
size: NA
V: TRBV19
D: TRBD2
DNA: TGTGCCAGTAGTATAAGGGGGACTAGCGGTTACAATGAGCAGTTCTTC
CDR3: CASSIRGTSGYNEQFF

J: TRBJ2-5
size: NA
V: TRBV12-5
D: TRBD2
DNA: TGTGCTAGTGGTTTGTTTAGCGGGAGGTCGGAGACCCAGTACTTC
CDR3: CASGLFSGRSETQYF

J: TRBJ2-2
size: NA
V: TRBV18
D: NA
DNA: TGTGCCAGCTCACCAGGCAGGGGAAACACCGGGGAGCTGTTTTTT
CDR3: CASSPGRGNTGELFF

J: TRBJ2-1
size: few
V: TRBV12-5
D: NA
DNA: TGTGCTAGTGGTTTCCTCGGGAAACAGGGAGATAACAATGAGCAGTTCTTC
CDR3: CASGFLGKQGDNNEQFF

J: TRBJ1-6
size: NA
V: TRBV5-1
D: NA
DNA: TGCGCCAGCAGCTTGGAAATGGGAGTCTATAATTCACCCCTCCACTTT
CDR3: CASSLEMGVYNSPLHF